Here is one TCR beta chain with its context. Its antigen remains unknown. This record comes from a study of OX40 agonist ivuxolimab in advanced cancers. Across the study: People in dose escalation had one of these cancers: hepatocellular carcinoma, melanoma, renal cell or head and neck cancer. Partial responses were achieved by three patients, one with hepatocellular carcinoma and two with cutaneous melanoma.

Libraries were prepared by immunoSEQ multiplex PCR; TCRdb keeps only in-frame clonotypes and omits some of them. Among about 77,000 clones listed, about nine tenths were seen once. V lost 6 bases and J 0 bases, leaving 6 bases between the germline ends. The CDR3 extends over 14 amino acids. Germline lookup yields CDR1 MDHEN and CDR2 SYDVKM. General study points: Within 6 weeks, CD4+ and CD8+ blood T cells expanded clonally at 0.1 to 3.0 mg/kg.

The receptor was isolated from an adult with an advanced solid tumor such as melanoma, head and neck, liver or kidney cancer. The sequencing here drew on CD4+ or CD8+ T cells sorted from blood, taken in a trial of the OX40 agonist ivuxolimab. The chain employs TRBV28 and TRBJ1-6, with D unclear. As DNA, the CDR3 is TGTGCCAGCAGCCCCAGCTCCTATAATTCACCCCTCCACTTT. Residues: CASSPSSYNSPLHF.